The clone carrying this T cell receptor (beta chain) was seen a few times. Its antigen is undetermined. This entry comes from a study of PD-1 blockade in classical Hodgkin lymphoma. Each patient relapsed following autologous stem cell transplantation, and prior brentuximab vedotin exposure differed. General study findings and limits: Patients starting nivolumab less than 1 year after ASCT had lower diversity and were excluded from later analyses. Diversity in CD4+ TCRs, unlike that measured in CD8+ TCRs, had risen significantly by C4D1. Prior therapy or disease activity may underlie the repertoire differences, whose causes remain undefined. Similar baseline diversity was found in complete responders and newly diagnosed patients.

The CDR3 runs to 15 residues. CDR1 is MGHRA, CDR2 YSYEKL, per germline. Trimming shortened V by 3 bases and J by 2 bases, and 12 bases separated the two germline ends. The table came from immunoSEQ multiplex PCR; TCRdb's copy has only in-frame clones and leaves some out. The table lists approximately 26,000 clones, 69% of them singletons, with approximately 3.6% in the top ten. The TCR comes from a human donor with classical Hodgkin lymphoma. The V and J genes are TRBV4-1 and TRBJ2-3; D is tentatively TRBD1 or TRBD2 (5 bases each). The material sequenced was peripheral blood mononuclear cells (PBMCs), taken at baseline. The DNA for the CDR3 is TGCGCCAGCAGCCATAGGGACGGCGCCACAGATACGCAGTATTTT. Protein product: CASSHRDGATDTQYF.